The present TCR beta chain was sequenced within a study of T cell changes during pregnancy in multiple sclerosis. Produced via immunoSEQ multiplex PCR; TCRdb's table is partial and in-frame only. Here the sample spans some 120,000 clones, 85% to 95% being singletons. The CDR3 is 14 residues long. Germline loops: CDR1 SEHNR, CDR2 FQNEAQ (reference sequence). Losses at the gene ends were 5 bases for V and 6 bases for J; bases not matched to a gene: 5. The sequenced sample was peripheral blood, obtained before pregnancy. The V and J genes are TRBV7-9 and TRBJ2-1; 9 bases agree with TRBD1. This sequence originates from a female donor with multiple sclerosis, enrolled in a pregnancy study. CDR3: CASSPRDRVNEQFF. Here the CDR3 DNA reads TGTGCCAGCAGCCCCCGGGACAGGGTCAATGAGCAGTTCTTC.